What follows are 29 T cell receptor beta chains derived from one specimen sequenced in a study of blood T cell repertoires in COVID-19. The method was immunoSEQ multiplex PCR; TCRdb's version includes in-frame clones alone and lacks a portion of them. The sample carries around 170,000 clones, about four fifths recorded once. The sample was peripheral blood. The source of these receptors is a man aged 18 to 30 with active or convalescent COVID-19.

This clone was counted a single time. The CDR3 region has the DNA TGTGCCAGCAGTTACGGCCAACTAGGGGGGCAGTTCTTC. This gives the protein CASSYGQLGGQFF. The chain links TRBV6-5 to TRBJ2-1; possibly TRBD1 for D (6 bases). Trimming removed 2 bases from V and 12 bases from J, with 14 bases in between. Germline V gene lookup returns CDR1 MNHEY and CDR2 SVGAGI. This CDR3 has 13 residues.

In DNA, the CDR3 is TGTGCCAGCAGCTTAGAAGACAGTTACAATGAGCAGTTCTTC. This sequence encodes CASSLEDSYNEQFF. The rearrangement links TRBV11-3 to TRBJ2-1; a possible D gene is TRBD1 (5 bases). The V end lost 0 bases, the J end lost 4 bases, and 7 bases lay between the germline ends. Germline CDR1 reads SGHNT; CDR2 reads YENEEA. This CDR3 is built from 14 residues.

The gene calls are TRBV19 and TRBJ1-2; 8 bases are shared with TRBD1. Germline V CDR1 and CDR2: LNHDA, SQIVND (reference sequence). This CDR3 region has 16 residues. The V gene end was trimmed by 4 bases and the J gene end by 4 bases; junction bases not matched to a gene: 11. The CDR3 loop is CASSNFVAGGVYGYTF. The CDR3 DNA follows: TGTGCCAGTAGTAATTTTGTCGCAGGGGGCGTCTATGGCTACACCTTC.

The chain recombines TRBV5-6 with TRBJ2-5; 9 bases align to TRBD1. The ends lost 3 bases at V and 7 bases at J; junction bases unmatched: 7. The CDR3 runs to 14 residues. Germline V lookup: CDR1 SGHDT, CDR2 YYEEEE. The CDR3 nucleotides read TGTGCCAGCAGCTCAGGGACAGGGTATGGGACCCAGTACTTC. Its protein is CASSSGTGYGTQYF. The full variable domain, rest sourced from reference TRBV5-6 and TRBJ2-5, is DAGVTQSPTHLIKTRGQQVTLRCSPKSGHDTVSWYQQALGQGPQFIFQYYEEEERQRGNFPDRFSGHQFPNYSSELNVNALLLGDSALYLCASSSGTGYGTQYFGPGTRLLVL.

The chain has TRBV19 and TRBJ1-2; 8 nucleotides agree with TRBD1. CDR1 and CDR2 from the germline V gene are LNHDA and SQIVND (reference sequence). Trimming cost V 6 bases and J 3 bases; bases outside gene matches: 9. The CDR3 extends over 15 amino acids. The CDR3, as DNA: TGTGCCAGTAGAGCAGGGGGCGCGGTAGACTATGGCTACACCTTC. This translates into CASRAGGAVDYGYTF. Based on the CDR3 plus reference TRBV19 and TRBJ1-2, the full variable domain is DGGITQSPKYLFRKEGQNVTLSCEQNLNHDAMYWYRQDPGQGLRLIYYSQIVNDFQKGDIAEGYSVSREKKESFPLTVTSAQKNPTAFYLCASRAGGAVDYGYTFGSGTRLTVV.

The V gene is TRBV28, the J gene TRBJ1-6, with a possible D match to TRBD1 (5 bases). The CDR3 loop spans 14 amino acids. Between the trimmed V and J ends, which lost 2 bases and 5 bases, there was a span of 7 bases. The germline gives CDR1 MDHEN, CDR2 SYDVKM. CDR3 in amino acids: CASSLGHNNSPLHF. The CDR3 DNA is TGTGCCAGCAGTTTAGGACATAATAATTCACCCCTCCACTTT.

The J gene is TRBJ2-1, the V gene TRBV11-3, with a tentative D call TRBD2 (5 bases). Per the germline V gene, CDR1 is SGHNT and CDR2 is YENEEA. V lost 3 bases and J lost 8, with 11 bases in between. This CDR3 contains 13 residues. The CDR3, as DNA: TGTGCCAGCAGCTTGCGGGTCTCGGATGAGCAGTTCTTC. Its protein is CASSLRVSDEQFF.

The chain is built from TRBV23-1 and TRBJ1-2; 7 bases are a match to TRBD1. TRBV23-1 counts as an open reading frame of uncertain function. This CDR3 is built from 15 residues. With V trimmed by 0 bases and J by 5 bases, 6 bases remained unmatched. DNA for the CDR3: TGCGCCAGCAGTCAATCTCCGGGACAGTTTTATGGCTACACCTTC. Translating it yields CASSQSPGQFYGYTF.

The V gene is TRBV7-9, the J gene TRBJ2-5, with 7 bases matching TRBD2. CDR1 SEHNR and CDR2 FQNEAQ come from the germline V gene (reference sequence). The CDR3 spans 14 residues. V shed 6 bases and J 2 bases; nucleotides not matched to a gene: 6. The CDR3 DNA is TGTGCCAGCAGGGCTAGCGGATCTCAAGAGACCCAGTACTTC. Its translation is CASRASGSQETQYF.

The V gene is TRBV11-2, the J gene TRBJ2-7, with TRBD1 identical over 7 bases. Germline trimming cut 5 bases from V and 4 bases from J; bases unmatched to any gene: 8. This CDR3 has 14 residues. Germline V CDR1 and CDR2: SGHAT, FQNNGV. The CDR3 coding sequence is TGTGCCAGCAGCATACCCGGACAGGCGTACGAGCAGTACTTC. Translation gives CASSIPGQAYEQYF.

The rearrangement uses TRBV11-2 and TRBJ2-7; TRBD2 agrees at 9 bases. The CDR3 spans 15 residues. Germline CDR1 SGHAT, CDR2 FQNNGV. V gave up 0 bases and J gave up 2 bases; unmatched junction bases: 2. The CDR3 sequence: CASSLEGTSPYEQYF. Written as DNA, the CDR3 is TGTGCCAGCAGCTTAGAGGGGACTAGCCCCTACGAGCAGTACTTC.

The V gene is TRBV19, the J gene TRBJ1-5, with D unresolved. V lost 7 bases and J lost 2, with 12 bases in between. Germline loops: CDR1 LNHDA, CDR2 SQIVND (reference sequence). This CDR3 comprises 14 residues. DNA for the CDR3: TGTGCCAGTACGAGGATTAGTGGCAATCAGCCCCAGCATTTT. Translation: CASTRISGNQPQHF.

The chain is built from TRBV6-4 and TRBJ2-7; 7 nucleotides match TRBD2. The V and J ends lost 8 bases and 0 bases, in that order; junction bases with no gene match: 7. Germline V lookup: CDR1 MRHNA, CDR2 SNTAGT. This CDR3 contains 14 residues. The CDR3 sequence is CASPQRESSYEQYF. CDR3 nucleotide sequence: TGTGCCAGCCCACAGCGGGAAAGCTCCTACGAGCAGTACTTC.

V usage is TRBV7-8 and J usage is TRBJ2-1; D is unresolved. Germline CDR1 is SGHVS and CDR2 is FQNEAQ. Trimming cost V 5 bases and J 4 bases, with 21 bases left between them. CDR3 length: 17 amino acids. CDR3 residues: CASSLRRFGPRYNEQFF. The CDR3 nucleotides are TGTGCCAGCAGCCTAAGGCGGTTTGGCCCACGGTACAATGAGCAGTTCTTC.

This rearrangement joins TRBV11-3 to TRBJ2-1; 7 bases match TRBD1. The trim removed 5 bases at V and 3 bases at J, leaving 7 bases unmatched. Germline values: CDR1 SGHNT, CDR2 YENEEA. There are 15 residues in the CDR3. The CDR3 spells CASSLGTALYNEQFF. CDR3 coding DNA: TGTGCCAGCAGCCTCGGGACAGCCCTCTACAATGAGCAGTTCTTC.

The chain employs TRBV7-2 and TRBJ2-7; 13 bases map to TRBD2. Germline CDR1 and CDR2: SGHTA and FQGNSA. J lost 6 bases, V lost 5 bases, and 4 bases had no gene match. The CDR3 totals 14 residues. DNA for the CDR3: TGTGCCAGCAGCCCAAGACTAGCGGGGGGCGAGCAGTACTTC. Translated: CASSPRLAGGEQYF. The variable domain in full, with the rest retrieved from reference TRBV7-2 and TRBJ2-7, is GAGVSQSPSNKVTEKGKDVELRCDPISGHTALYWYRQSLGQGLEFLIYFQGNSAPDKSGLPSDRFSAERTGGSVSTLTIQRTQQEDSAVYLCASSPRLAGGEQYFGPGTRLTVT.

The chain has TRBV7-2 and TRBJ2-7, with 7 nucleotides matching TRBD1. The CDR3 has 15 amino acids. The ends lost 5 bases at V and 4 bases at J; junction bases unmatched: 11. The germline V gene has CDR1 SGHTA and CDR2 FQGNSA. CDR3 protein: CASSIQGNEGYEQYF. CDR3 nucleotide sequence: TGTGCCAGCAGCATACAGGGGAACGAAGGGTACGAGCAGTACTTC.

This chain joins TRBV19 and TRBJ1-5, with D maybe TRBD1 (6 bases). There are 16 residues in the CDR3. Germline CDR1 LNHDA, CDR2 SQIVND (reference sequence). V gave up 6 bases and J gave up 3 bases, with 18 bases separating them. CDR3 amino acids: CASRDKGRQANQPQHF. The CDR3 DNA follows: TGTGCCAGTAGGGATAAAGGCAGACAGGCCAATCAGCCCCAGCATTTT.

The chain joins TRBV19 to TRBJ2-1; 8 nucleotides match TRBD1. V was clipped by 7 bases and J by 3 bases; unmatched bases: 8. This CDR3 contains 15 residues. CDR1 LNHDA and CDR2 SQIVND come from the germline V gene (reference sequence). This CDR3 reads CASNPTGAVYNEQFF. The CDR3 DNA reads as TGTGCCAGTAACCCGACAGGGGCGGTCTACAATGAGCAGTTCTTC.

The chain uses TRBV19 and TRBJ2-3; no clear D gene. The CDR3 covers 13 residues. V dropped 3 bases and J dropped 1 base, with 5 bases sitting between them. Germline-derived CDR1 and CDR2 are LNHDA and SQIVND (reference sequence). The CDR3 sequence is CASSMSGTDTQYF. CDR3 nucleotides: TGTGCCAGTAGTATGTCTGGCACAGATACGCAGTATTTT.

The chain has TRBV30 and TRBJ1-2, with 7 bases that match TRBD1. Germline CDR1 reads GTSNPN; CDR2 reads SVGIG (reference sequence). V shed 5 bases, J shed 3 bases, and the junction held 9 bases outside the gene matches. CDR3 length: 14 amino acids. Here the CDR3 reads CAWDSGGSHYGYTF. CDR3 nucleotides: TGTGCCTGGGACTCAGGGGGGTCCCACTATGGCTACACCTTC.

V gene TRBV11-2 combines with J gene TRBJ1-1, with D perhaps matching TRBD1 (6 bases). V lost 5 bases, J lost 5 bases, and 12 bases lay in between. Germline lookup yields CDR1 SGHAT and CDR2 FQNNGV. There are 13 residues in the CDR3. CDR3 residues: CASSEQGRTEAFF. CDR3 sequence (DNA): TGTGCCAGCAGCGAACAGGGAAGGACTGAAGCTTTCTTT.

As DNA, the CDR3 is TGTGCCAGCAGCCCTGGGACAACCACTTGGGGAAAAGAGACCCAGTACTTC. Translating it yields CASSPGTTTWGKETQYF. The genes are TRBV7-9 and TRBJ2-5, with D possibly matching TRBD1 (6 bases). Trimming stripped 5 bases from V and 3 bases from J, with 22 bases between. Per the germline V gene, CDR1 is SEHNR and CDR2 is FQNEAQ (reference sequence). The CDR3 extends over 17 amino acids.

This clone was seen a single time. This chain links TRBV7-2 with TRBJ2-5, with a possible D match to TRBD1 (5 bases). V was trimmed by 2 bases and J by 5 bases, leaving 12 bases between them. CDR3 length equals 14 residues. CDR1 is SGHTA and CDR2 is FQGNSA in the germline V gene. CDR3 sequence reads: CASSLSTARETQYF. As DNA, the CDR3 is TGTGCCAGCAGCTTATCGACAGCCAGGGAGACCCAGTACTTC.

In DNA form, the CDR3 reads TGTGCCACCAGCATCCACAGGGGGCGGGGAGAGACCCAGTACTTC. Amino acid sequence: CATSIHRGRGETQYF. The gene calls are TRBV15 and TRBJ2-5; 9 bases line up with TRBD1. The J segment lost 4 bases and the V segment lost 4 bases, leaving 7 bases of the junction unmatched. Germline loops: CDR1 LNHNV, CDR2 YYDKDF (reference sequence). This CDR3 region has 15 residues.

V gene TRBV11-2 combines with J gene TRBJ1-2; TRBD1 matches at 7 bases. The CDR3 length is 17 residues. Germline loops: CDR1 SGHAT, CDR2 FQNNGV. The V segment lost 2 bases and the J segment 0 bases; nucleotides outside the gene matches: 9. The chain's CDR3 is CASSLMSEGAANYGYTF. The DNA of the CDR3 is TGTGCCAGCAGCTTAATGTCCGAGGGGGCTGCTAACTATGGCTACACCTTC.

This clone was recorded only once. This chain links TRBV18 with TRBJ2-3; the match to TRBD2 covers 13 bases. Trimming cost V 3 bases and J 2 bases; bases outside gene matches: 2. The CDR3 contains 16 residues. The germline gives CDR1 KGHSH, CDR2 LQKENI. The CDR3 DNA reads TGTGCCAGCTCACCTGGACTAGCGGGGGACACAGATACGCAGTATTTT. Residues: CASSPGLAGDTDTQYF.

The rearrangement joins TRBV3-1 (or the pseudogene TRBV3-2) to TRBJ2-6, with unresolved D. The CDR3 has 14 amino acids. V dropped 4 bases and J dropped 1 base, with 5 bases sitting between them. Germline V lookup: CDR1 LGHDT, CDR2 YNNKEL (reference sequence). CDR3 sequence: CASSLGSGANVLTF. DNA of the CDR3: TGTGCCAGCAGCCTCGGGTCTGGGGCCAACGTCCTGACTTTC.

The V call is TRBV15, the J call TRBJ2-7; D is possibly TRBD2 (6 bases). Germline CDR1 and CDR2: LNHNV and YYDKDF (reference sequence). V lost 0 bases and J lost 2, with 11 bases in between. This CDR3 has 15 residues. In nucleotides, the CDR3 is TGTGCCACCAGCAGAGATATCGGGGGAACCTACGAGCAGTACTTC. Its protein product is CATSRDIGGTYEQYF.